A selection of T cell receptor beta chains follows, all from one sample in a study of regulatory T cells in long-lasting Graves disease. TCRdb passed the multiplex PCR reads through MiXCR, listing each CDR3 protein once. This table has hundreds of thousands of distinct CDR3 sequences, around 17% appearing once. These data were also reused for a study on T cells in Graves' hyperthyroidism and ophthalmopathy.

Sample: peripheral blood mononuclear cells (PBMCs), taken at new diagnosis, from a patient treated with antithyroid drugs. All receptors come from a man aged 35-49 years with Graves disease. Both conserved end residues are part of each CDR3. A D gene is named only where the DNA matches it firmly. Part of the rows lack a size; the others show once, few, many or a class for expanded clones.

DNA,CDR3,D,V,J,size
TGCGCCAGCAGCGCTACTCCGGGACCAAGCCCTAGCACAGATACGCAGTATTTT,CASSATPGPSPSTDTQYF,.,TRBV5-1,TRBJ2-3,.
TGCGCCAGCAGCCAGCTAGGGAGCCAGACTGAAGCTTTCTTT,CASSQLGSQTEAFF,.,TRBV4-1,TRBJ1-1,few
TGCGCCAGCAGGGCGACAGGGGAATCACAAGAGACCCAGTACTTC,CASRATGESQETQYF,TRBD1,TRBV4-1,TRBJ2-5,.
TGTGCCAGCGAGCACAGGGGTCTTAACACTGAAGCTTTCTTT,CASEHRGLNTEAFF,TRBD1,TRBV2,TRBJ1-1,few
TGTGCCAGCAGCCCCAAGCGGGGGGGCACTGAAGCTTTCTTT,CASSPKRGGTEAFF,.,TRBV11-3,TRBJ1-1,many
TGCGCCAGCAGCCAAGTGCAGGGGACTAATTCACCCCTCCACTTT,CASSQVQGTNSPLHF,.,TRBV4-3,TRBJ1-6,many
TGCAGTGCTAGTGGGACAGGGGGTAGAGGCGAGCAGTACTTC,CSASGTGGRGEQYF,TRBD1,TRBV20-1,TRBJ2-7,.
TGTGCCAGCAGTCGGACGGACTCATCCCTCGAGCAGTACTTC,CASSRTDSSLEQYF,.,TRBV6-1,TRBJ2-7,many
TGTGCCAGCAGCTCGACTCAATCCCAGCCCCAGCATTTT,CASSSTQSQPQHF,.,TRBV7-2,TRBJ1-5,.
TGCAGTGCTAAGCCCCTAGAGACCCAGTACTTC,CSAKPLETQYF,.,TRBV20-1,TRBJ2-5,many
TGTGCCAGCAGTTTCACCTTTAACTATGGCTACACCTTC,CASSFTFNYGYTF,.,TRBV2,TRBJ1-2,many
TGTGCCAGCAGTTTAACCGGGACAGGGGTTCTGAACACTGAAGCTTTCTTT,CASSLTGTGVLNTEAFF,TRBD1,TRBV27,TRBJ1-1,many
TGTGCCAGCAGCCCTGGGAGGGTTTACGAGCAGTACTTC,CASSPGRVYEQYF,TRBD2,TRBV11-2,TRBJ2-7,many
TGTGCCAGCAGTTTCGACAGGGCGAGTGGTGGCAATCAGCCCCAGCATTTT,CASSFDRASGGNQPQHF,TRBD1,TRBV28,TRBJ1-5,.
TGTGCCAGCAGCTTACGACAGGGAGGTGGTGGCAATCAGCCCCAGCATTTT,CASSLRQGGGGNQPQHF,TRBD1,TRBV7-9,TRBJ1-5,many
TGTGCCAGCTCGACCTCCCCGGACAGGGTAGACACCGGGGAGCTGTTTTTT,CASSTSPDRVDTGELFF,TRBD1,TRBV18,TRBJ2-2,.
TGTGCCAGCAGCACCCCCCCGGGACTAGCTTCCGATGAGCAGTTCTTC,CASSTPPGLASDEQFF,TRBD2,TRBV7-9,TRBJ2-1,.
TGTGCCAGCAGCTTAATACAGGAGCATGAAGCTTTCTTT,CASSLIQEHEAFF,.,TRBV7-2,TRBJ1-1,.
TGTGCCAGCAGCCACACCCCGGGTCCGAATGAGCAGTTCTTC,CASSHTPGPNEQFF,.,TRBV7-8,TRBJ2-1,many
TGTGCCAGCAGCCCAGACAAAACTCGGACCCTCCACTTT,CASSPDKTRTLHF,.,TRBV7-9,TRBJ1-6,many
TGCAGTGCTCGGGGGGGCCGGGCGATCACAGATACGCAGTATTTT,CSARGGRAITDTQYF,TRBD2,TRBV20-1,TRBJ2-3,.
TGTGCCAACAGTACCTATGGACAGGGGGTAACCAAAAACATTCAGTACTTC,CANSTYGQGVTKNIQYF,TRBD1,TRBV3-1,TRBJ2-4,few
TGCAGTGCTGGGGGGGGGGGCATAAACGAGCAGTACTTC,CSAGGGGINEQYF,.,TRBV20-1,TRBJ2-7,many
TGTGCCAGCAGTCCACTTAGCGGGTCCCTCAAAGAGACCCAGTACTTC,CASSPLSGSLKETQYF,TRBD2,TRBV6-1,TRBJ2-5,many
TGTGCCAGCAGTGAAGCTAATTGGTATCCGGTTGGCTACACCTTC,CASSEANWYPVGYTF,.,TRBV6-1,TRBJ1-2,once
TGCAGTGCTAGAGTAGGCGGGAGCAACTATGGCTACACCTTC,CSARVGGSNYGYTF,.,TRBV20-1,TRBJ1-2,many
TGTGCCTGGAGGCGACAAGGTCTTTACGAGCAGTACTTC,CAWRRQGLYEQYF,.,TRBV30,TRBJ2-7,.
TGCGTCAGCAGTGATGTGACTAGCGGGGGGGTTGAGCAGTACTTC,CVSSDVTSGGVEQYF,TRBD2,TRBV10-2,TRBJ2-7,few
TGCGCCAGCAGCTTGGCCCCGGCCCCGGTCCAAGAGACCCAGTACTTC,CASSLAPAPVQETQYF,.,TRBV5-1,TRBJ2-5,few
TGCGCCAGCAGCCTAGCCAGTCCGGGGGTGGATACGCAGTATTTT,CASSLASPGVDTQYF,.,TRBV4-1,TRBJ2-3,few
TGCAGTGCTAGCGACAGGGTTCTCTACGAGCAGTACTTC,CSASDRVLYEQYF,TRBD1,TRBV20-1,TRBJ2-7,many
TGTGCCAGCAGCCAAGATTCACTAGCCTACGAGCAGTACTTC,CASSQDSLAYEQYF,.,TRBV4-2,TRBJ2-7,few
TGTGCCAGCTCACCACAAACAGGGGGCTGGGCCCAGCATTTT,CASSPQTGGWAQHF,TRBD1,TRBV18,TRBJ1-5,many
TGTGCCAGCAGCTTGGTCGGGGTAAATTCACCCCTCCACTTT,CASSLVGVNSPLHF,.,TRBV5-6,TRBJ1-6,.
TGTGCCAGCAGTCCGATGGGGCAGGGCACAGATACGCAGTATTTT,CASSPMGQGTDTQYF,.,TRBV28,TRBJ2-3,many
TGTGCCACCAGCAGAGATTTGTCCGGGGCGACTCAAGAGACCCAGTACTTC,CATSRDLSGATQETQYF,.,TRBV15,TRBJ2-5,.
TGTGCCAGCAGCTTGTCAGGGGGGGGAGATACGCAGTATTTT,CASSLSGGGDTQYF,.,TRBV5-5,TRBJ2-3,many
TGTGCCAGCAGCCATCGGCGACCGGGACAGAGCTATGGCTACACCTTC,CASSHRRPGQSYGYTF,TRBD1,TRBV4-2,TRBJ1-2,once
TGTGCCAGCAGTTTAAGGGGACAGGGTTACGAGCAGTACTTC,CASSLRGQGYEQYF,TRBD1,TRBV27,TRBJ2-7,many
TGTGCCAGCAGCTTGTACGGGGAACCGGACAGGGCGACCTGCGAGCAGTACTTC,CASSLYGEPDRATCEQYF,TRBD1,TRBV5-6,TRBJ2-7,.